The clone carrying this T cell receptor (beta chain) was counted once. Its target is not known. This sample is drawn from a study of T cell responses to AZD1222 COVID-19 vaccine. Regarding the study as a whole: The study found vaccine-associated CD4 TCRs spanning spike, dominant at 160-218 and 743-854.

The germline V gene encodes CDR1 SGHRS and CDR2 YFSETQ. This CDR3 is 15 amino acids long. V was trimmed by 1 base and J by 0 bases, leaving 8 bases between them. TCRdb's table, derived via immunoSEQ multiplex PCR, lists solely in-frame clones and lacks some. The sample has around 88,000 clones, around 88% seen once. The receptor was isolated from an adult in good health. The V and J genes are TRBV5-1 and TRBJ1-5; D unclear. Source: peripheral blood, taken on day 0 of MenACWY control vaccination. CDR3: CASSLSGNSNQPQHF. The CDR3 bases are TGCGCCAGCAGCTTGTCCGGGAATAGCAATCAGCCCCAGCATTTT.